These T cell receptor beta chains were read from a single sample in a study of T cell responses to AZD1222 COVID-19 vaccine. The table came from immunoSEQ multiplex PCR; TCRdb's copy has only in-frame clones and leaves some out. The sample yields more than 95,000 clones, 89% seen once. Here the sequenced sample was peripheral blood, taken on day 0 of AZD1222 vaccination. Every receptor here comes from an adult in good health. Both conserved end residues are part of each CDR3. A D gene is named only where the DNA matches it firmly. Only part of the rows carry a size: once, few, many, or a class if the clone is expanded.

size: NA; V: TRBV20-1; D: NA; J: TRBJ2-1; CDR3: CSASRRAGHNEQFF; DNA: TGCAGTGCTAGTAGGAGGGCAGGGCACAATGAGCAGTTCTTC
size: few; V: TRBV5-6; D: TRBD1; J: TRBJ2-7; CDR3: CASSLGYRDRGYEQYF; DNA: TGTGCCAGCAGCTTGGGATACCGGGACAGGGGCTACGAGCAGTACTTC
size: few; V: TRBV2; D: NA; J: TRBJ2-7; CDR3: CASSDGITYEQYF; DNA: TGTGCCAGCAGTGACGGAATTACCTACGAGCAGTACTTC
size: NA; V: TRBV13; D: TRBD1; J: TRBJ2-7; CDR3: CASSLTSWGQAPLEQYF; DNA: TGTGCCAGCAGCTTAACTTCCTGGGGACAGGCACCGTTGGAGCAGTACTTC
size: NA; V: TRBV9; D: NA; J: TRBJ2-2; CDR3: CASSVEGGTGELFF; DNA: TGTGCCAGCAGCGTAGAAGGTGGGACCGGGGAGCTGTTTTTT
size: NA; V: TRBV3-1/TRBV3-2; D: TRBD1; J: TRBJ2-5; CDR3: CASSQDGTGIGETQYF; DNA: TGTGCCAGCAGCCAAGATGGGACAGGGATAGGAGAGACCCAGTACTTC
size: NA; V: TRBV30; D: NA; J: TRBJ2-7; CDR3: CAWSGDTRQYF; DNA: TGTGCCTGGAGCGGGGACACAAGGCAGTACTTC
size: NA; V: TRBV19; D: TRBD1; J: TRBJ1-5; CDR3: CASSPQGPGNQPQHF; DNA: TGTGCCAGTAGTCCACAGGGGCCTGGCAATCAGCCCCAGCATTTT
size: NA; V: TRBV6-7; D: TRBD1; J: TRBJ1-5; CDR3: CASSYQDRGPGQPQHF; DNA: TGTGCCAGCAGTTACCAGGACAGGGGGCCAGGTCAGCCCCAGCATTTT
size: NA; V: TRBV6-5; D: NA; J: TRBJ1-5; CDR3: CASSYSGDGSQPQHF; DNA: TGTGCCAGCAGTTACTCAGGGGATGGGAGTCAGCCCCAGCATTTT
size: NA; V: TRBV3-1/TRBV3-2; D: NA; J: TRBJ1-1; CDR3: CASSPRNGGLNTEAFF; DNA: TGTGCCAGCAGCCCCCGTAATGGAGGGTTAAACACTGAAGCTTTCTTT
size: NA; V: TRBV28; D: TRBD1; J: TRBJ2-7; CDR3: CASRTMTGADEQYF; DNA: TGTGCCAGCCGAACAATGACAGGGGCGGACGAGCAGTACTTC
size: NA; V: TRBV11-3; D: NA; J: TRBJ2-5; CDR3: CASSFRETQYF; DNA: TGTGCCAGCAGCTTCAGGGAGACCCAGTACTTC
size: NA; V: TRBV10-2; D: TRBD1; J: TRBJ1-2; CDR3: CASSELGTGGPDYGYTF; DNA: TGCGCCAGCAGTGAGTTAGGAACAGGGGGTCCTGACTATGGCTACACCTTC
size: once; V: TRBV5-6; D: NA; J: TRBJ1-1; CDR3: CASSLTSGQTVF; DNA: TGTGCCAGCAGCTTGACCTCGGGCCAGACTGTGTTT
size: NA; V: TRBV18; D: TRBD1; J: TRBJ2-3; CDR3: CASSLQGASADTQYF; DNA: TGTGCCAGCTCACTACAGGGGGCCAGCGCAGATACGCAGTATTTT
size: NA; V: TRBV11-3; D: NA; J: TRBJ1-4; CDR3: CASSLSDRPNEKLFF; DNA: TGTGCCAGCAGCTTATCCGACAGACCTAATGAAAAACTGTTTTTT
size: NA; V: TRBV24-1; D: TRBD1; J: TRBJ2-7; CDR3: CATSEIRDRAPPEQYF; DNA: TGTGCCACCAGTGAAATCCGGGACAGGGCTCCCCCCGAGCAGTACTTC
size: NA; V: TRBV2; D: NA; J: TRBJ1-3; CDR3: CASSDLFDSGNTIYF; DNA: TGTGCCAGCAGTGATCTGTTTGACTCTGGAAACACCATATATTTT
size: NA; V: TRBV27; D: TRBD2; J: TRBJ2-7; CDR3: CASSSGLAGGYEQYF; DNA: TGTGCCAGCAGTTCCGGACTAGCGGGAGGTTACGAGCAGTACTTC
size: NA; V: TRBV5-1; D: TRBD1; J: TRBJ2-3; CDR3: CASSLRDREGRQYF; DNA: TGCGCCAGCAGCTTGCGGGACAGGGAGGGCAGGCAGTATTTT
size: NA; V: TRBV19; D: NA; J: TRBJ2-2; CDR3: CASSIDPQGFGELFF; DNA: TGTGCCAGTAGTATAGATCCCCAGGGGTTCGGGGAGCTGTTTTTT
size: NA; V: TRBV6-1; D: NA; J: TRBJ2-1; CDR3: CASSGPEGPGSYNEQFF; DNA: TGTGCCAGCAGTGGACCCGAAGGGCCAGGCTCCTACAATGAGCAGTTCTTC
size: NA; V: TRBV29-1; D: NA; J: TRBJ2-2; CDR3: CSVAFRVSDTGELFF; DNA: TGCAGCGTTGCCTTCAGGGTATCGGACACCGGGGAGCTGTTTTTT
size: once; V: TRBV6-2/TRBV6-3; D: NA; J: TRBJ2-3; CDR3: CASSYVYNTDTQYF; DNA: TGTGCCAGCAGTTATGTCTATAACACAGATACGCAGTATTTT
size: once; V: TRBV7-3; D: NA; J: TRBJ1-4; CDR3: CASSPGRATNEKLFF; DNA: TGTGCCAGCAGCCCCGGGCGGGCAACTAATGAAAAACTGTTTTTT
size: NA; V: TRBV5-1; D: NA; J: TRBJ1-5; CDR3: CASSAKERGQPQHF; DNA: TGCGCCAGCAGTGCAAAGGAGCGGGGTCAGCCCCAGCATTTT
size: NA; V: TRBV14; D: NA; J: TRBJ2-7; CDR3: CASSQALRGEQYF; DNA: TGTGCCAGCAGCCAAGCCCTCAGGGGCGAGCAGTACTTC
size: NA; V: TRBV10-1; D: NA; J: TRBJ2-5; CDR3: CASLAQKQTPGETQYF; DNA: TGCGCCAGCCTTGCCCAAAAGCAAACCCCTGGGGAGACCCAGTACTTC